This TCR beta chain was identified during a study of shared clonotypes between healthy human individuals. On the study more broadly: Each donor had three CD4 naive, three CD4 memory, two CD8 naive and one CD8 memory plate.

The CDR3 contains 15 residues. V dropped 8 bases and J dropped 6; count of bases not matched to a gene: 13. The germline CDR1 and CDR2 sequences are MDHEN and SYDVKM. Using immunoSEQ multiplex PCR, the repertoire was profiled, and TCRdb retains in-frame clones only, with some absent. Of 1,500,000 or so clones in the sample, 96% were seen once. The receptor was derived from a man aged 30 to 45 in good health. Material: naive CD4+ T cells sorted from blood. As to subset: CD45RA+ positively selected. V gene TRBV28 combines with J gene TRBJ2-3, with 8 positions matching TRBD1. The CDR3 loop is CASRPGQVTTDTQYF. The CDR3 bases are TGTGCCAGCCGACCGGGACAGGTTACGACGGATACGCAGTATTTT. Combining the CDR3 with reference TRBV28 and TRBJ2-3 gives the whole variable domain DVKVTQSSRYLVKRTGEKVFLECVQDMDHENMFWYRQDPGLGLRLIYFSYDVKMKEKGDIPEGYSVSREKKERFSLILESASTNQTSMYLCASRPGQVTTDTQYFGPGTRLTVL.